The 20 T cell receptor beta chains listed next were all sequenced from one sample in a study of blood T cell repertoires in COVID-19. Assay: immunoSEQ multiplex PCR; the TCRdb copy retains only in-frame clones and omits some. In the table there are 130,000 to 150,000 clones, roughly 83% of which are singletons. Sequencing was performed on peripheral blood. Every receptor here comes from an older woman with COVID-19, enrolled during active disease.

This clone was recorded a few times. The chain combines TRBV2 with TRBJ2-1; perhaps TRBD2 as D (5 bases). Trimming left V 2 bases short and J 9 bases short, with 8 bases between. CDR3 length: 12 amino acids. Germline-derived CDR1 and CDR2 are SNHLY and FYNNEI. CDR3 loop: CASSENRGEQFF. Here the CDR3 DNA reads TGTGCCAGCAGTGAAAACCGGGGTGAGCAGTTCTTC.

The gene calls are TRBV5-8 and TRBJ1-1, with D unclear. V was cut by 4 bases and J by 8 bases, with 18 bases left in between. This CDR3 comprises 14 residues. In germline, CDR1 is SGHTS, CDR2 YDEGEE. Here the CDR3 reads CASSPIGVYREAFF. The CDR3, as DNA: TGTGCCAGCAGCCCGATCGGGGTTTATCGGGAAGCTTTCTTT.

The chain employs TRBV5-1 and TRBJ2-7; 8 bases agree with TRBD1. The CDR3 runs to 17 residues. Trimming removed 0 bases from V and 3 bases from J; junction bases left unmatched: 11. Per germline, CDR1 SGHRS and CDR2 YFSETQ. This chain's CDR3 is CASSLAGGGAADYEQYF. The CDR3 nucleotides read TGCGCCAGCAGCTTGGCAGGGGGCGGGGCCGCAGACTACGAGCAGTACTTC.

The genes are TRBV4-1 and TRBJ2-5; TRBD2 matches at 8 bases. Trimming took 0 bases from V and 5 from J; bases not matched to a gene: 11. This CDR3 has 17 amino acids. Germline CDR1 is MGHRA and CDR2 is YSYEKL. CDR3 amino acids: CASSQDPSGGLRETQYF. The CDR3 nucleotides read TGCGCCAGCAGCCAAGACCCTTCGGGGGGGCTCAGGGAGACCCAGTACTTC.

The chain carries TRBV19 and TRBJ2-3; D is unclear. This CDR3 is 14 amino acids long. The V end was cut by 8 bases, the J end by 0 bases, with 12 bases between. Per the germline V gene, CDR1 is LNHDA and CDR2 is SQIVND (reference sequence). The CDR3 protein is CASGPQRSTDTQYF. The CDR3 DNA is TGTGCCAGTGGCCCCCAGAGGAGCACAGATACGCAGTATTTT. Filled out from reference TRBV19 and TRBJ2-3, the complete variable domain reads DGGITQSPKYLFRKEGQNVTLSCEQNLNHDAMYWYRQDPGQGLRLIYYSQIVNDFQKGDIAEGYSVSREKKESFPLTVTSAQKNPTAFYLCASGPQRSTDTQYFGPGTRLTVL.

In its sample, this clone was seen a few times. This chain connects TRBV4-1 to TRBJ1-1, with D possibly being TRBD1 (5 bases). The CDR3 sequence is 17 residues long. The V and J ends lost 1 base and 0 bases respectively, with 15 bases between them. Germline V CDR1 and CDR2: MGHRA, YSYEKL. DNA of the CDR3: TGCGCCAGCAGCCAAGGGCTGGGGGGAACCATGAACACTGAAGCTTTCTTT. Protein: CASSQGLGGTMNTEAFF.

The chain has TRBV10-3 and TRBJ1-4, with a weak D call TRBD1 (6 bases). V dropped 2 bases and J dropped 8 bases, with 18 bases sitting between them. Looked up from germline, CDR1 is ENHRY and CDR2 is SYGVKD. The CDR3 spans 16 residues. Here the CDR3 reads CAISEVPTRGGEKLFF. DNA of the CDR3: TGTGCCATCAGTGAGGTACCCACCAGGGGCGGCGAAAAACTGTTTTTT.

The CDR3 protein is CASSSPPSRETQYF. The CDR3 DNA reads TGTGCCAGCAGCTCCCCACCTTCTCGGGAGACCCAGTACTTC. The chain employs TRBV7-2 and TRBJ2-5; D gene ambiguous. Trimming removed 4 bases from V and 5 bases from J, with 14 bases in between. Germline loops: CDR1 SGHTA, CDR2 FQGNSA. The CDR3 sequence is 14 residues long.

This chain's CDR3 is CASSLGSYGYTF. The DNA for the CDR3 is TGTGCCAGCAGTTTGGGCAGCTATGGCTACACCTTC. V is TRBV28 and J is TRBJ1-2; unclear D gene. This CDR3 is 12 amino acids long. Germline V gene sequence: CDR1 MDHEN, CDR2 SYDVKM. Between the trimmed V and J ends, which lost 3 bases and 4 bases, there was a span of 6 bases.

The genes are TRBV28 and TRBJ1-5; 7 bases are a match to TRBD1. Germline lookup yields CDR1 MDHEN and CDR2 SYDVKM. The CDR3 consists of 14 residues. Unmatched junction bases numbered 7, after V lost 5 bases and J lost 6 bases. In DNA form, the CDR3 reads TGTGCCAGCAGTAAAGGGGGCGCGGGTCAGCCCCAGCATTTT. This sequence encodes CASSKGGAGQPQHF. The whole variable domain, remainder taken from reference TRBV28 and TRBJ1-5, is DVKVTQSSRYLVKRTGEKVFLECVQDMDHENMFWYRQDPGLGLRLIYFSYDVKMKEKGDIPEGYSVSREKKERFSLILESASTNQTSMYLCASSKGGAGQPQHFGDGTRLSIL.

The CDR3 DNA is TGCGCCAGCAGCCAACTTGGCACCACCGGGGAGCTGTTTTTT. This sequence encodes CASSQLGTTGELFF. V gene TRBV4-3 combines with J gene TRBJ2-2; no clear D. Germline V gene lookup returns CDR1 LGHNA and CDR2 YSLEER. V lost 2 bases and J lost 4, with 8 bases in between. This CDR3 region has 14 residues.

The chain carries TRBV18 and TRBJ1-1; 9 bases line up with TRBD1. The CDR3 length is 15 residues. Trimming at V came to 6 bases and at J to 5 bases, leaving 10 bases not matched to a gene. Germline V gives CDR1 KGHSH, CDR2 LQKENI. The CDR3: CASSLIPDRGTEAFF. In DNA form, the CDR3 reads TGTGCCAGCTCCCTCATCCCGGACAGGGGTACTGAAGCTTTCTTT.

J is TRBJ2-2 and V is TRBV6-5; TRBD2 matches at 11 bases. The J segment lost 7 bases and the V segment lost 5 bases, leaving 6 bases of the junction unmatched. The V gene's germline CDR1 is MNHEY and CDR2 SVGAGI. This CDR3 has 15 residues. DNA for the CDR3: TGTGCCAGCAGTCCGGGACTAGCGGCGGTCGGGGAGCTGTTTTTT. It encodes CASSPGLAAVGELFF.

This clone has only a few counts. The V gene is TRBV6-1, the J gene TRBJ1-1, with TRBD1 matching over 7 bases. The CDR3 length is 16 residues. Germline CDR1 and CDR2: MNHNS and SASEGT. V dropped 2 bases and J dropped 6; count of bases not matched to a gene: 12. The CDR3: CASSEKGAQGGPEAFF. In DNA, the CDR3 is TGTGCCAGCAGTGAAAAGGGGGCACAGGGTGGACCTGAAGCTTTCTTT.

The rearrangement joins TRBV14 to TRBJ1-6; D is possibly TRBD1 (6 bases). The CDR3 covers 19 residues. V was pared by 5 bases and J by 1 base, with 21 bases between. Per the germline V gene, CDR1 is SGHDN and CDR2 is FVKESK. The CDR3 region has the DNA TGTGCCAGCAGCTCTCGGCCGGGCGCCAGGGGTTCCTATAATTCACCCCTCCACTTT. This translates into CASSSRPGARGSYNSPLHF. The full variable domain, rest sourced from reference TRBV14 and TRBJ1-6, is EAGVTQFPSHSVIEKGQTVTLRCDPISGHDNLYWYRRVMGKEIKFLLHFVKESKQDESGMPNNRFLAERTGGTYSTLKVQPAELEDSGVYFCASSSRPGARGSYNSPLHFGNGTRLTVT.

The gene calls are TRBV24-1 and TRBJ1-1, with TRBD1 matching over 8 bases. Trimming took 5 bases from V and 1 from J; bases not matched to a gene: 2. This CDR3 comprises 14 residues. Per the germline V gene, CDR1 is KGHDR and CDR2 is SFDVKD. The DNA for the CDR3 is TGTGCCACCAGTGCCGGACAGGGGAACACTGAAGCTTTCTTT. It yields the protein CATSAGQGNTEAFF.

The chain has TRBV28 and TRBJ2-7; TRBD1 matches 7 bases. The V segment lost 3 bases and the J segment 2 bases; nucleotides outside the gene matches: 4. The V gene's germline CDR1 is MDHEN and CDR2 SYDVKM. CDR3 length: 14 residues. The CDR3 reads CASSLGTATYEQYF. For the CDR3, the DNA is TGTGCCAGCAGTTTGGGGACAGCTACCTACGAGCAGTACTTC.

The CDR3 region has the DNA TGTGCCAGCAGTTCATCCCCCTCGGGCTATGGCTACACCTTC. It specifies CASSSSPSGYGYTF. The genes are TRBV6-5 and TRBJ1-2, with D unresolved. This CDR3 region has 14 residues. Germline CDR1 MNHEY, CDR2 SVGAGI. With 4 bases removed from V and 4 bases from J, the gap between germline ends came to 13 bases.

This rearrangement joins TRBV9 to TRBJ2-3, with a possible D match to TRBD2 (6 bases). This CDR3 has 17 residues. V was clipped by 0 bases and J by 6 bases, with 20 bases between them. The germline V gene encodes CDR1 SGDLS and CDR2 YYNGEE. The CDR3 region has the DNA TGTGCCAGCAGCGTAGTGTCGGGCCAGGGAGGTTTGGATACGCAGTATTTT. Protein sequence: CASSVVSGQGGLDTQYF.

The chain combines TRBV7-2 with TRBJ2-3; 7 bases align to TRBD2. The CDR3 is made up of 15 amino acids. From germline, CDR1 is SGHTA and CDR2 FQGNSA. Unmatched junction bases numbered 12, after V lost 2 bases and J lost 10 bases. The CDR3 DNA is TGTGCCAGCAGCTTACGGGGGGATCCCCCCCGGGCGCAGTATTTT. This sequence encodes CASSLRGDPPRAQYF.